The clone carrying this T cell receptor beta chain was detected a few times. The data were obtained in a study of T-cell reconstitution after alpha-beta-depleted transplantation in children. Germline V lookup: CDR1 MNHEY, CDR2 SVGEGT. The CDR3 totals 12 residues. V lost 6 bases, J lost 4 bases, and 7 bases lay in between. Library preparation (for TCRbeta) was performed with unique molecular identifiers. TCRdb reanalysed the PCR reads using MiXCR and keeps one entry per CDR3 protein. The sample lists about 360,000 distinct CDR3 sequences; roughly 13% were seen once. Source: PBMCs, taken from the stem cell graft. This clonotype was sampled from a human donor who donated a stem cell graft to a child with Fanconi anemia. The V call is TRBV6-2 or TRBV6-3, the J call TRBJ1-5; D is uncertain. CDR3 coding DNA: TGTGCCAGCAGCCCAAAAAATCAGCCCCAGCATTTT. It specifies CASSPKNQPQHF.